The 9 T cell receptor beta chains given below trace back to one sample, sequenced in a study of vaccination and CD4 T cells after COVID-19. Their target antigens are unknown. Treatment reported: approximately nine-day PBMC culture with coronavirus spike peptide pools or control peptides (ViraFEST assay). Cultured CD4+ T-cell DNA underwent Oncomine TCR Beta short-read sequencing. From the PCR reads, TCRdb called clonotypes with MiXCR, one entry per CDR3 protein. The table lists 15,000 to 25,000 distinct CDR3 sequences, 60% of them singletons. This specimen was CD4+ T cells from blood, cultured in vitro, taken after SARS-CoV-2 vaccination. These receptors were obtained from a human donor who had recovered from COVID-19.

The chain combines TRBV19 with TRBJ1-1; TRBD1 is a possible D gene (5 bases). V was clipped by 3 bases and J by 8 bases, with 10 bases between them. Germline assignment: CDR1 LNHDA and CDR2 SQIVND (reference sequence). The CDR3 is 12 amino acids. DNA of the CDR3: TGTGCCAGTAGTATTATGGGACTCGAAGCTTTCTTT. Translation gives CASSIMGLEAFF.

The chain has TRBV27 and TRBJ1-2; possibly TRBD1 for D (5 bases). The CDR3 has 14 amino acids. The germline CDR1 and CDR2 sequences are MNHEY and SMNVEV (reference sequence). V dropped 2 bases and J dropped 6 bases, with 13 bases sitting between them. The CDR3 loop is CASSLLQGRDGYTF. The CDR3 DNA reads as TGTGCCAGCAGTTTACTCCAGGGCAGAGATGGCTACACCTTC.

With respect to this clonotype: A read error may produce the germline difference seen at one junction end. The chain combines TRBV6-5 with TRBJ1-3; D ambiguous. The CDR3 covers 17 residues. Per germline, CDR1 MNHEY and CDR2 SVGAGI. The CDR3 region has the DNA TGTGCCAGCAGTTACTCGAAGCAACAGCACTCTGGAAACACCATATACTTT. It is translated as CASSYSKQQHSGNTIYF.

The chain has TRBV6-1 and TRBJ2-4; TRBD2 is a possible D gene (6 bases). Germline loops: CDR1 MNHNS, CDR2 SASEGT. The germline V and J ends were trimmed by 7 bases and 3 bases, with 13 bases remaining between them. CDR3 size: 14 residues. CDR3 in DNA: TGTGCCAGCAAGGAGGGAGGAAACAAAAACATTCAGTACTTC. It is translated as CASKEGGNKNIQYF.

This clonotype came up a few times. The chain couples TRBV7-9 to TRBJ1-1, with a possible D match to TRBD1 (5 bases). V lost 2 bases, J lost 5 bases, and 15 bases lay in between. CDR3 length equals 15 residues. Germline V gives CDR1 SEHNR, CDR2 FQNEAQ (reference sequence). This CDR3 reads CASSLFAAGRTEAFF. The CDR3 DNA is TGTGCCAGCAGCTTATTTGCGGCAGGGAGGACTGAAGCTTTCTTT.

To note about this clonotype: The germline gene is not matched at one end of the junction; a read error may be the cause. V gene TRBV27 combines with J gene TRBJ1-1, with a tentative D call TRBD1 (6 bases). This CDR3 is 15 amino acids long. Germline loops: CDR1 MNHEY, CDR2 SMNVEV (reference sequence). CDR3 sequence: CASSFLSTRDTEAFF. The CDR3 bases are TGTGCCAGCAGTTTCCTAAGCACCCGGGACACAGAAGCTTTCTTT.

The J gene is TRBJ2-3, the V gene TRBV6-5; D remains ambiguous. The V end was cut by 0 bases, the J end by 2 bases, with 3 bases between. Germline V lookup: CDR1 MNHEY, CDR2 SVGAGI. This CDR3 is built from 13 residues. This chain's CDR3 is CASSYSHTDTQYF. In nucleotides, the CDR3 is TGTGCCAGCAGTTACTCCCACACAGATACGCAGTATTTT.

This clonotype turned up a few times. This chain joins TRBV20-1 and TRBJ1-1; a weak D match, TRBD1 (5 bases). Between the trimmed V and J ends, which lost 0 bases and 0 bases, there was a span of 14 bases. Germline V lookup: CDR1 DFQATT, CDR2 SNEGSKA (reference sequence). CDR3 length: 16 amino acids. CDR3 DNA sequence: TGCAGTGCTAGAGAGGGGCAGTATAAAATGAACACTGAAGCTTTCTTT. This gives the protein CSAREGQYKMNTEAFF.

In this sample, this clonotype turned up a few times. V is TRBV24-1 and J is TRBJ1-2, with D unclear. CDR1 is KGHDR, CDR2 SFDVKD, per germline. The CDR3 covers 12 residues. Trimming cost V 6 bases and J 4 bases, with 8 bases left between them. Here the CDR3 DNA reads TGTGCCACCAGTCCTGCCCTCTATGGCTACACCTTC. Its translation is CATSPALYGYTF.